A single sample gave rise to the 24 T cell receptor beta chains below, sequenced in a study of blood T cell repertoires in COVID-19. The assay was immunoSEQ multiplex PCR, and TCRdb's table has in-frame clones only and misses some. This table has approximately 220,000 clones, approximately 80% appearing once. The sequencing input was peripheral blood. The receptors were gathered from a woman aged 55-70 years who had recovered from COVID-19.

This clone turned up a few times. The chain's CDR3 is CASSQDLGLSHTDTQYF. The CDR3 coding sequence is TGCGCCAGCAGCCAAGATCTCGGACTAAGTCACACAGATACGCAGTATTTT. The rearrangement links TRBV4-1 to TRBJ2-3, with D possibly matching TRBD2 (6 bases). CDR1 MGHRA and CDR2 YSYEKL come from the germline V gene. Between the trimmed V and J ends, which lost 0 bases and 2 bases, there was a span of 15 bases. This CDR3 contains 17 residues.

The chain combines TRBV15 with TRBJ1-4, with D unresolved. This CDR3 has 15 amino acids. Germline assignment: CDR1 LNHNV and CDR2 YYDKDF (reference sequence). V dropped 1 base and J dropped 1 base, with 7 bases sitting between them. The CDR3 sequence is CATSRVRGTNEKLFF. The CDR3 DNA is TGTGCCACCAGCAGAGTACGGGGAACTAATGAAAAACTGTTTTTT.

V usage is TRBV6-5 and J usage is TRBJ1-2; perhaps TRBD1 as D (5 bases). The CDR3 runs 15 residues. Germline CDR1 and CDR2: MNHEY and SVGAGI. V lost 7 bases, J lost 5 bases, and 20 bases lay in between. In nucleotides, the CDR3 is TGTGCCAGCAACGCCGGGACCCGGGGGGGTTATGGCTACACCTTC. Its translation is CASNAGTRGGYGYTF.

The J gene is TRBJ2-5, the V gene TRBV13; tentative D call: TRBD2 (6 bases). The CDR3 spans 15 residues. V lost 5 bases to trimming and J lost 4 bases, with 17 bases between them. Germline V gives CDR1 PRHDT, CDR2 FYEKMQ (reference sequence). The DNA of the CDR3 is TGTGCCAGCAGCCTGCGCGGGGAACAGCTAGAGACCCAGTACTTC. It yields the protein CASSLRGEQLETQYF.

This clone was detected many times. The rearrangement uses TRBV5-6 and TRBJ1-6, with D unresolved. Trimming left V 6 bases short and J 8 bases short, with 18 bases between. Germline values: CDR1 SGHDT, CDR2 YYEEEE. This CDR3 has 15 amino acids. The CDR3 nucleotides read TGTGCCAGCACCCCCCGGTCCCCCGCTCATTCACCCCTCCACTTT. Translating gives CASTPRSPAHSPLHF.

This chain connects TRBV4-1 to TRBJ2-2; 9 nucleotides align to TRBD2. The CDR3 loop spans 17 amino acids. CDR1 is MGHRA, CDR2 YSYEKL, per germline. Trimming cost V 4 bases and J 6 bases; bases outside gene matches: 12. CDR3 region: CASSLRGSGGWPGELFF. The CDR3 DNA reads TGCGCCAGCAGCCTCCGTGGTAGCGGGGGATGGCCCGGGGAGCTGTTTTTT.

The CDR3 coding sequence is TGTGCCAGCAGTTCCACCGGGACATTCTATGGCTACACCTTC. It is translated as CASSSTGTFYGYTF. The V and J genes are TRBV27 and TRBJ1-2; D is perhaps TRBD1 (6 bases). The CDR3 contains 14 residues. Germline CDR1 reads MNHEY; CDR2 reads SMNVEV (reference sequence). Trimming removed 4 bases at V and 4 bases at J, with 13 bases between.

The gene calls are TRBV5-1 and TRBJ2-3, with D possibly matching TRBD2 (5 bases). Germline V gene data show CDR1 as SGHRS and CDR2 as YFSETQ. CDR3 length: 16 residues. With 2 bases removed from V and 2 bases from J, the gap between germline ends came to 15 bases. The CDR3 nucleotides read TGCGCCAGCAGCTTTGGTGGTCTAGCAGACACAGATACGCAGTATTTT. It encodes CASSFGGLADTDTQYF.

The chain combines TRBV3-1 (or the pseudogene TRBV3-2) with TRBJ2-1; D is perhaps TRBD2 (5 bases). The germline CDR1 and CDR2 sequences are LGHDT and YNNKEL (reference sequence). V lost 1 base to trimming and J lost 2 bases, with 9 bases between them. The CDR3 contains 15 residues. In DNA form, the CDR3 reads TGTGCCAGCAGCCAAGCGCCCGGGACCTACAATGAGCAGTTCTTC. Its protein is CASSQAPGTYNEQFF.

The J gene is TRBJ1-2, the V gene TRBV6-5; D is possibly TRBD1 (5 bases). Deletions cut 7 bases from V and 4 bases from J, with 10 bases between. The CDR3 spans 12 residues. Germline V gene data show CDR1 as MNHEY and CDR2 as SVGAGI. CDR3: CASMGGSYGYTF. CDR3 DNA: TGTGCCAGCATGGGGGGGAGCTATGGCTACACCTTC.

In this sample, this clone turned up once. The J gene is TRBJ1-1, the V gene TRBV30, with D perhaps TRBD1 (5 bases). Per the germline V gene, CDR1 is GTSNPN and CDR2 is SVGIG (reference sequence). The CDR3 length is 12 residues. Trimming removed 4 bases at V and 5 bases at J, with 11 bases between. The CDR3 spells CAWTGWGTEAFF. The CDR3 DNA reads TGTGCCTGGACAGGGTGGGGAACTGAAGCTTTCTTT.

The chain links TRBV7-9 to TRBJ1-3; a weak D match, TRBD1 (5 bases). The CDR3 consists of 15 residues. V was clipped by 5 bases and J by 8 bases, with 19 bases between them. Germline V lookup: CDR1 SEHNR, CDR2 FQNEAQ (reference sequence). Here the CDR3 DNA reads TGTGCCAGCAGCCTCAGGGTCTTACGTGAGGACACCATATATTTT. Protein sequence: CASSLRVLREDTIYF. The whole variable domain, remainder taken from reference TRBV7-9 and TRBJ1-3, is DTGVSQNPRHKITKRGQNVTFRCDPISEHNRLYWYRQTLGQGPEFLTYFQNEAQLEKSRLLSDRFSAERPKGSFSTLEIQRTEQGDSAMYLCASSLRVLREDTIYFGEGSWLTVV.

V is TRBV7-3 and J is TRBJ2-3; TRBD2 matches 11 bases. The CDR3 runs to 15 residues. Germline trimming cut 8 bases from V and 0 bases from J; bases unmatched to any gene: 4. Germline V CDR1 and CDR2: SGHTA, FQGTGA. As DNA, the CDR3 is TGTGCCAGCGGTCTAGCGGGGGGCAGCACAGATACGCAGTATTTT. Translated: CASGLAGGSTDTQYF.

The V and J genes are TRBV18 and TRBJ2-1; 11 bases are shared with TRBD2. The V segment lost 6 bases and the J segment 4 bases; nucleotides outside the gene matches: 5. The CDR3 is 15 amino acids. From germline, CDR1 is KGHSH and CDR2 LQKENI. Written as DNA, the CDR3 is TGTGCCAGCTCGCCGACTAGCGGGGTGTACAATGAGCAGTTCTTC. It is translated as CASSPTSGVYNEQFF.

As to this clone: Distinct nucleotide sequences in the sample also encode this CDR3. The rearrangement links TRBV5-4 to TRBJ1-2, with 9 bases matching TRBD1. The CDR3 sequence is 14 residues long. V lost 4 bases, J lost 7 bases, and 8 bases stayed unmatched. Germline CDR1 is SGHNT and CDR2 is YYREEE (reference sequence). This CDR3 is CASSGDRAPGGYTF. The CDR3, as DNA: TGTGCCAGCAGCGGGGACAGGGCTCCGGGTGGCTACACCTTC.

The chain joins TRBV5-4 to TRBJ2-1, with TRBD2 matching 9 bases. This CDR3 region has 15 residues. The V segment lost 0 bases and the J segment 12 bases; nucleotides outside the gene matches: 10. Germline V gene lookup returns CDR1 SGHNT and CDR2 YYREEE (reference sequence). The CDR3 nucleotides are TGTGCCAGCAGCTTGGGTCTAGCGGGGAGAGGGGTGCAGTTCTTC. It yields the protein CASSLGLAGRGVQFF.

The chain carries TRBV7-8 and TRBJ2-5; maybe TRBD2 (6 bases). Germline CDR1 and CDR2: SGHVS and FQNEAQ. V was cut by 5 bases and J by 5 bases, with 12 bases left in between. CDR3 length: 13 residues. The CDR3 spells CASSRGGWETQYF. The DNA for the CDR3 is TGTGCCAGCAGCCGTGGGGGGTGGGAGACCCAGTACTTC.

The chain couples TRBV5-1 to TRBJ1-1; D gene uncertain. This CDR3 is built from 13 residues. V was cut by 4 bases and J by 4 bases, with 11 bases left in between. Germline V gene lookup returns CDR1 SGHRS and CDR2 YFSETQ. CDR3 protein: CASSREVGTEAFF. The DNA for the CDR3 is TGCGCCAGCAGCCGGGAGGTGGGCACTGAAGCTTTCTTT.

A few counts support this clone. The V call is TRBV5-1, the J call TRBJ2-7, with 7 bases identical to TRBD1. Trimming cost V 4 bases and J 7 bases; bases outside gene matches: 14. This CDR3 has 15 residues. The V gene's germline CDR1 is SGHRS and CDR2 YFSETQ. CDR3 loop: CASSPTGQRLGEQYF. CDR3 DNA sequence: TGCGCCAGCAGCCCCACGGGACAGCGACTTGGGGAGCAGTACTTC.

The chain links TRBV7-3 to TRBJ2-1; 10 bases are shared with TRBD2. Germline CDR1 is SGHTA and CDR2 is FQGTGA. V gave up 3 bases and J gave up 4 bases; unmatched junction bases: 3. The CDR3 has 15 amino acids. The CDR3 region has the DNA TGTGCCAGCAGCTTTGATAGCGGGGGGTACAATGAGCAGTTCTTC. Translation gives CASSFDSGGYNEQFF.

The table lists this clone with a few counts. Compared with germline, one end of the junction differs, possibly owing to a read error. The rearrangement links TRBV5-5 to TRBJ1-1, with TRBD1 matching 7 bases. CDR1 is SGHKS, CDR2 YYEKEE, per germline (reference sequence). CDR3 size: 14 residues. DNA for the CDR3: TGTGCCAGCAGCCCCCCGACAGGGAACTCTGAAGCTTTCTTT. Translation: CASSPPTGNSEAFF. The whole variable domain, filled in from reference TRBV5-5 and TRBJ1-1, reads DAGVTQSPTHLIKTRGQQVTLRCSPISGHKSVSWYQQVLGQGPQFIFQYYEKEERGRGNFPDRFSARQFPNYSSELNVNALLLGDSALYLCASSPPTGNSEAFFGQGTRLTVV.

The gene calls are TRBV30 and TRBJ1-1, with TRBD1 as a possible D gene (5 bases). The CDR3 is made up of 14 amino acids. Germline CDR1 and CDR2: GTSNPN and SVGIG (reference sequence). The V end lost 1 base, the J end lost 1 base, and 10 bases lay between the germline ends. The CDR3 reads CAWSGGLGNTEAFF. As DNA, the CDR3 is TGTGCCTGGAGTGGGGGACTTGGGAACACTGAAGCTTTCTTT.

The chain recombines TRBV6-2 or TRBV6-3 with TRBJ2-5; unclear D gene. V lost 0 bases to trimming and J lost 1 base, with 9 bases between them. CDR1 MNHEY and CDR2 SVGEGT come from the germline V gene. The CDR3 covers 15 residues. In DNA form, the CDR3 reads TGTGCCAGCAGTTACTCAGGAGAGCTCCAAGAGACCCAGTACTTC. This codes for CASSYSGELQETQYF.

This sequence joins TRBV15 and TRBJ2-1; 8 positions agree with TRBD2. CDR1 is LNHNV and CDR2 is YYDKDF in the germline V gene (reference sequence). CDR3 length: 17 residues. Trimming removed 1 base from V and 8 bases from J; junction bases left unmatched: 13. The CDR3 DNA follows: TGTGCCACCAGCAGAGGCCTTAGGGCGGGGGGATATCATGAGCAGTTCTTC. Amino acid sequence: CATSRGLRAGGYHEQFF.